What follows is one T cell receptor beta chain and its context. Per the original methods: Estimation of nucleated cell counts was performed using reference gene primer amplification. Sequencing was performed with immunoSEQ multiplex PCR; in TCRdb, only in-frame clones are kept and a portion is missing. That table supplies the V and J calls and clone size; D and trimming were determined from the DNA. The repertoire holds about 150,000 clones, with around 81% as singletons. Germline V gives CDR1 SGHKS, CDR2 YYEKEE (reference sequence). This CDR3 region has 16 residues. V trimming: 3 bases; J trimming: 5 bases; junction bases outside the gene matches: 12. The data are from a study of blood T cell repertoires in COVID-19. Study-level information: COVID-19 samples collected from the United States, Italy and Spain covered acute and convalescent phases.

Each participant's cohort was designated according to participant-reported clinical history. Cohort 3 recovery required two negative PCRs, clearance, or symptom resolution. The clonotype originates from a woman in her forties who had recovered from COVID-19. The chain uses TRBV5-5 and TRBJ1-2; 8 bases agree with TRBD1. Material for sequencing was PBMCs or T cells enriched from blood (not recorded which). Here the CDR3 reads CASSSTDFTGGYGYTF. CDR3 DNA: TGTGCCAGCAGCTCAACGGATTTTACAGGGGGTTATGGCTACACCTTC.